The entry below describes one T cell receptor (beta chain). What it recognizes is unknown. The PCR had 60 Vbeta and 13 Jbeta primers. Clones were read by immunoSEQ multiplex PCR, and TCRdb kept only the in-frame ones, dropping some. The sample shows some 44,000 clones, about 50% of them seen only once. The sample is drawn from a study of cytomegalovirus exposure and HLA in healthy donors. The V gene end was trimmed by 0 bases and the J gene end by 1 base; junction bases not matched to a gene: 5. The CDR3 is 16 residues long. In germline, CDR1 is LGHNA, CDR2 YSLEER. Donors were nominally healthy when sampled, though unrecorded immune exposures were likely. Study-wide results and caveats: Later, an analysis found that common viral pathogens appeared to be linked with several of the most significant clusters. Most CMV-associated TCR beta chains appeared HLA-restricted in a later analysis. Reported findings show TCR beta sequences accurately forecast HLA-A and HLA-B alleles in most subjects.

The chain couples TRBV4-3 to TRBJ2-7; 8 bases match TRBD2. The source is a human donor in good health. The sequencing sample was made of PBMCs. CDR3 amino acids: CASSQDSGLASYEQYF. The CDR3 DNA reads as TGCGCCAGCAGCCAAGATTCCGGACTAGCATCCTACGAGCAGTACTTC.